This is a list of T cell receptor beta chains from one sample in a study of T cell changes during pregnancy in multiple sclerosis. Clones were read by immunoSEQ multiplex PCR, and TCRdb kept only the in-frame ones, dropping some. The sample has tens of thousands of clones; roughly 91% are singletons. The material was CD8+ T cells from peripheral blood mononuclear cells, obtained in the second trimester of pregnancy. These receptors were collected from a female donor with multiple sclerosis, enrolled in a pregnancy study. Both conserved end residues are part of each CDR3. A D gene is named only where the DNA matches it firmly. Size is omitted from some rows. Given values are once, few, many or a class for expanded clones.

few	TRBJ2-7	NA	TRBV19	TGTGCCAGCTCCCAAGGGGGGGCGCGGCCCCCGTACTTC	CASSQGGARPPYF
once	TRBJ2-2	TRBD1	TRBV25-1	TGTGCCAGCAGTGGGACAGGGGGCTCCGGGGAGCTGTTTTTT	CASSGTGGSGELFF
NA	TRBJ2-7	NA	TRBV14	TGTGCCAGCAGCCTTTCGGGACAATTCTACGAGCAGTACTTC	CASSLSGQFYEQYF
NA	TRBJ2-7	NA	TRBV28	TGTGCCAGCAGTTTCGACAGGTACTACGAGCAGTACTTC	CASSFDRYYEQYF
NA	TRBJ1-2	NA	TRBV7-2	TGTGCCAGCAGCCCGCGTTGGGCCAACTATGGCTACACCTTC	CASSPRWANYGYTF
few	TRBJ1-2	NA	TRBV11-2	TGTGCCAGCAGCTTAGGACAATTCCACAACTATGGCTACACCTTC	CASSLGQFHNYGYTF
medium-sized	TRBJ2-5	TRBD2	TRBV19	TGTGCCAGTAGCCGGACTAGCGGGAGTCTTGAGACCCAGTACTTC	CASSRTSGSLETQYF
NA	TRBJ2-3	NA	TRBV6-5	TGTGCCAGCAGTTATGTCAGATACACAGATACGCAGTATTTT	CASSYVRYTDTQYF
NA	TRBJ1-1	NA	TRBV11-1	TGTGCCAGCAGCCAAATAGAGGGAAACACTGAAGCTTTCTTT	CASSQIEGNTEAFF
NA	TRBJ2-5	NA	TRBV2	TGTGCCAGCAGGCAGGACCAAGAGACCCAGTACTTC	CASRQDQETQYF
NA	TRBJ1-6	TRBD1	TRBV28	TGTGCCAGCAGTTTAGGGACAGGGGTCAATTCACCCCTCCACTTT	CASSLGTGVNSPLHF
NA	TRBJ1-1	NA	TRBV18	TGTGCCAGCTCACCCGAGCCGGGAAGGGCTGAAGCTTTCTTT	CASSPEPGRAEAFF
NA	TRBJ2-6	TRBD1	TRBV5-1	TGCGCCAGCAGCTTGAGGGGACAGATATTTTCTGGGGCCAACGTCCTGACTTTC	CASSLRGQIFSGANVLTF
NA	TRBJ2-2	NA	TRBV5-1	TGCGCCAGCAGAGGCGGAAACACCGGGGAGCTGTTTTTT	CASRGGNTGELFF
NA	TRBJ2-1	TRBD2	TRBV5-1	TGCGCCAGCAGCCAAGCGGGAAGTAATGAGCAGTTCTTC	CASSQAGSNEQFF
NA	TRBJ2-1	TRBD1	TRBV5-1	TGCGCCAGCAGCCTATTACAGGGGCTCAAGTCCTACAATGAGCAGTTCTTC	CASSLLQGLKSYNEQFF
NA	TRBJ1-2	TRBD1	TRBV6-6	TGTGCCAGCAGTTACGCGGGACAGGGGTTCTATGGCTACACCTTC	CASSYAGQGFYGYTF
NA	TRBJ2-5	NA	TRBV4-2	TGTGCCAGCAGCCCTCTCGACAGATTACAAGAGACCCAGTACTTC	CASSPLDRLQETQYF
NA	TRBJ2-1	TRBD2	TRBV10-3	TGTGCCATCAGCCCAGGGACTAGCGGGAACTTACCCGTGTATGAGCAGTTCTTC	CAISPGTSGNLPVYEQFF
NA	TRBJ1-2	NA	TRBV9	TGTGCCAGCAGCGTAGCAGGGGTTGCGGACTATGGCTACACCTTC	CASSVAGVADYGYTF
NA	TRBJ2-7	NA	TRBV4-3	TGCGCCAGCAGCCAAGTACCCACAAGCTACGAGCAGTACTTC	CASSQVPTSYEQYF
NA	TRBJ1-5	TRBD1	TRBV7-6	TGTGCCAGCAGCTCCGCACAGGGGGCGTATCAGCCCCAGCATTTT	CASSSAQGAYQPQHF
few	TRBJ2-5	NA	TRBV6-1	TGTGCCAGCAGTGAAATGACAGGCCACCAAGAGACCCAGTACTTC	CASSEMTGHQETQYF
NA	TRBJ2-7	TRBD1	TRBV2	TGTGCCAGCAACGACAGGGGGGTAGATTACGAGCAGTACTTC	CASNDRGVDYEQYF
NA	TRBJ2-3	NA	TRBV5-4	TGTGCCAGCAGCTCCGATACTACAGATACGCAGTATTTT	CASSSDTTDTQYF
NA	TRBJ1-2	NA	TRBV6-6	TGTGCCAGCAGTGACCTCGGGGTCTGGAACTATGGCTACACCTTC	CASSDLGVWNYGYTF
NA	TRBJ1-1	TRBD1	TRBV10-2	TGCGCCAGCAGTCCGACGGGGACAGAAAATGACGAAGCTTTCTTT	CASSPTGTENDEAFF
NA	TRBJ2-7	NA	TRBV10-1	TGCGCCAGCAGTGACCCAGCCGCGGTGGGCGAGCAGTACTTC	CASSDPAAVGEQYF
NA	TRBJ1-5	NA	TRBV9	TGTGCCAGCAGCGCAACTCGTGGCGGTCAGCCCCAGCATTTT	CASSATRGGQPQHF
NA	TRBJ2-3	TRBD1	TRBV4-3	TGCGCCAGCCGACGGAAGACAGGGGGACAGGGAACTAGCACAGATACGCAGTATTTT	CASRRKTGGQGTSTDTQYF
NA	TRBJ2-7	TRBD1	TRBV27	TGTGCCAGCAAGCCGGGACAGGGACCCCTAGAGCAGTACTTC	CASKPGQGPLEQYF
NA	TRBJ2-1	TRBD2	TRBV5-4	TGTGCCAGCAGCCCCGCAGCGGGGAGCTCCTACAATGAGCAGTTCTTC	CASSPAAGSSYNEQFF
NA	TRBJ2-5	NA	TRBV11-2	TGTGCCAGCAGCTTAGGGGGACAATTCAGCCAAGAGACCCAGTACTTC	CASSLGGQFSQETQYF
NA	TRBJ1-1	NA	TRBV27	TGTGCCAGCAGTTTCTCAGGTCGTGAAGCTTTCTTT	CASSFSGREAFF
NA	TRBJ2-7	NA	TRBV2	TGTGCCAGCAGTGAATACAGTCTCACCTCCTACGAGCAGTACTTC	CASSEYSLTSYEQYF